This T cell receptor (beta chain) was obtained from a study of T-cell memory formation after mild COVID-19. The V gene's germline CDR1 is MNHNY and CDR2 SVGAGI (reference sequence). Trimming pared 2 bases from V and 2 bases from J, leaving 13 bases between. The CDR3 is 17 amino acids. TCRdb used MiXCR to reprocess the 5' RACE reads, holding one entry per CDR3 protein. The sample comprises hundreds of thousands of distinct CDR3 sequences, about a fifth of which are singletons, and 9.5% to 15% rests with the top ten. The study, taken as a whole, reports: Specificity for SARS-CoV-2 was not confirmed among the second-wave clones peaking on day 37. Contracting CD8+ clones were enriched in EMRA, CD4+ mainly in CM and EM.

This clonotype was counted a few times. Its matching antigen is unknown. The gene calls are TRBV6-6 and TRBJ1-6; no clear D. Sequencing input: PBMCs or a T cell subset sorted from them (not recorded which). The TCR comes from an adult woman who had mild COVID-19 (a few samples of this study predate the infection). Cell type and time point are not known. As DNA, the CDR3 is TGTGCCAGCAGTTACGTCCCTCAGGAGACCTATAATTCACCCCTCCACTTT. It specifies CASSYVPQETYNSPLHF.